What follows are 27 T cell receptor beta chains derived from one specimen sequenced in a study of blood T cell repertoires in COVID-19 (dated by TCRdb to 2020 to 2022). The library was prepared using the immunoSEQ multiplex PCR assay. Here the immuneACCESS table is served through TCRdb, limited to in-frame sequences with V and J called. Missing clones are a known gap in these copies; in checked studies unresolved V genes cover under half, and the rest lacks a known reason. This sample comprises more than 25,000 clones, over 75% of them detected only once. The ten most abundant clones make up 10% of the sample. The sequencing input was peripheral blood. The receptors originated from a man aged 60 to 75 with acute or convalescent COVID-19.

This rearrangement joins TRBV6-5 to TRBJ1-2; D is perhaps TRBD1 (6 bases). This CDR3 has 15 residues. With 7 bases removed from V and 1 base from J, the gap between germline ends came to 16 bases. Germline V gene lookup returns CDR1 MNHEY and CDR2 SVGAGI. The CDR3 bases are TGTGCCAGCACTACCCGTGACAGGAGTAACTATGGCTACACCTTC. This translates into CASTTRDRSNYGYTF.

The J gene is TRBJ2-7, the V gene TRBV5-1; perhaps TRBD1 as D (5 bases). Germline V gene data show CDR1 as SGHRS and CDR2 as YFSETQ. The CDR3 covers 12 residues. V lost 4 bases and J lost 4, with 9 bases in between. The CDR3 loop is CASSPDSYEQYF. DNA of the CDR3: TGCGCCAGCAGCCCTGACAGTTACGAGCAGTACTTC.

The chain links TRBV11-2 to TRBJ1-3, with D possibly TRBD1 on 5 matching bases. This CDR3 is 15 amino acids long. With 4 bases removed from V and 2 bases from J, the gap between germline ends came to 12 bases. Germline V gene data show CDR1 as SGHAT and CDR2 as FQNNGV. CDR3 loop: CASSSQGTAGNTIYF. CDR3 nucleotides: TGTGCCAGCAGCTCCCAGGGTACAGCTGGAAACACCATATATTTT.

The V gene is TRBV29-1, the J gene TRBJ1-1, with TRBD1 identical over 7 bases. Germline V gives CDR1 SQVTM, CDR2 ANQGSEA. V was pared by 4 bases and J by 6 bases, with 11 bases of the junction left unmatched. The CDR3 sequence is 14 residues long. Here the CDR3 reads CSVGVTGAASEAFF. The CDR3 DNA is TGCAGCGTTGGTGTAACAGGGGCCGCATCTGAAGCTTTCTTT.

The chain employs TRBV7-9 and TRBJ1-3; possible D gene TRBD1, 5 bases. This CDR3 has 16 amino acids. CDR1 is SEHNR and CDR2 is FQNEAQ in the germline V gene (reference sequence). Trimming shortened V by 4 bases and J by 2 bases, and 15 bases separated the two germline ends. CDR3 sequence: CASSSVVPGAGNTIYF. DNA of the CDR3: TGTGCCAGCAGCTCAGTGGTTCCGGGGGCTGGAAACACCATATATTTT.

The chain couples TRBV28 to TRBJ2-1; TRBD2 matches at 8 bases. Germline V gene lookup returns CDR1 MDHEN and CDR2 SYDVKM. The CDR3 loop spans 16 amino acids. The V and J ends lost 6 bases and 9 bases, in that order; junction bases with no gene match: 16. CDR3 in DNA: TGTGCCAGCAGCCCGACTAGCGAGAGGGAGGTAGGTGAGCAGTTCTTC. Its protein product is CASSPTSEREVGEQFF.

The chain couples TRBV5-1 to TRBJ2-1, with 12 bases matching TRBD2. The CDR3 is 16 amino acids. CDR1 is SGHRS, CDR2 YFSETQ, per germline. After removal of 0 bases from V and 9 bases from J, the junction contained 7 bases not matched to a gene. CDR3 loop: CASSLGLAGAEGEQFF. In nucleotides, the CDR3 is TGCGCCAGCAGCTTGGGACTAGCGGGAGCAGAGGGTGAGCAGTTCTTC. The whole variable domain, remainder taken from reference TRBV5-1 and TRBJ2-1, is KAGVTQTPRYLIKTRGQQVTLSCSPISGHRSVSWYQQTPGQGLQFLFEYFSETQRNKGNFPGRFSGRQFSNSRSEMNVSTLELGDSALYLCASSLGLAGAEGEQFFGPGTRLTVL.

J is TRBJ1-2 and V is TRBV2; TRBD1 matches 8 bases. The CDR3 extends over 13 amino acids. The junction had 10 bases not matched to a gene; V was cut back by 8 bases and J by 8 bases. Germline assignment: CDR1 SNHLY and CDR2 FYNNEI. CDR3 coding DNA: TGTGCCAGCGTATTGCAGGGGGCGAAGGGCTACACCTTC. Protein: CASVLQGAKGYTF.

This chain joins TRBV6-5 and TRBJ2-3; 8 bases are shared with TRBD1. Germline CDR1 and CDR2: MNHEY and SVGAGI. The CDR3 has 14 residues. Trimming cost V 4 bases and J 5 bases; bases outside gene matches: 5. The CDR3 loop reads CASSSGQGGDTQYF. The CDR3 DNA is TGTGCCAGCAGTTCCGGACAGGGAGGAGATACGCAGTATTTT.

The chain carries TRBV11-2 and TRBJ1-3; D ambiguous. The CDR3 covers 15 residues. The V end was cut by 0 bases, the J end by 2 bases, with 8 bases between. Germline V CDR1 and CDR2: SGHAT, FQNNGV. CDR3 protein: CASSLDISTGNTIYF. CDR3 DNA: TGTGCCAGCAGCTTAGATATTTCTACTGGAAACACCATATATTTT.

The chain links TRBV18 to TRBJ1-1; TRBD1 is a possible D gene (5 bases). With 5 bases removed from V and 0 bases from J, the gap between germline ends came to 16 bases. The CDR3 length is 16 residues. CDR1 and CDR2 from the germline V gene are KGHSH and LQKENI. This CDR3 reads CASSSSGGVMNTEAFF. Here the CDR3 DNA reads TGTGCCAGCTCATCCTCCGGGGGGGTAATGAACACTGAAGCTTTCTTT.

This rearrangement joins TRBV10-3 to TRBJ2-7; 7 bases match TRBD1. The germline CDR1 and CDR2 sequences are ENHRY and SYGVKD. The CDR3 is 14 residues long. J gave up 5 bases and V 6 bases, and 10 bases lay outside the gene matches. For the CDR3, the DNA is TGTGCCATCAGGGGGACAGATGAAGGTAACGAGCAGTACTTC. Translating it yields CAIRGTDEGNEQYF.

The chain links TRBV5-4 to TRBJ1-2, with TRBD1 matching 11 bases. Germline V lookup: CDR1 SGHNT, CDR2 YYREEE (reference sequence). The V gene end was trimmed by 4 bases and the J gene end by 3 bases; junction bases not matched to a gene: 11. CDR3 length: 17 amino acids. For the CDR3, the DNA is TGTGCCAGCAGCCCACCAAGGACAGGGGGCGGTTACTATGGCTACACCTTC. It is translated as CASSPPRTGGGYYGYTF.

The chain's CDR3 is CASSLGGQYSPLHF. For the CDR3, the DNA is TGTGCCAGCAGCTTAGGGGGACAGTATTCACCCCTCCACTTT. The chain uses TRBV7-8 and TRBJ1-6, with 7 bases fitting TRBD1. Germline trimming cut 1 base from V and 8 bases from J; bases unmatched to any gene: 2. From germline, CDR1 is SGHVS and CDR2 FQNEAQ. The CDR3 consists of 14 residues.

The table lists this clone with a few counts. This chain links TRBV6-1 with TRBJ2-2, with TRBD2 identical over 9 bases. CDR3 length equals 17 residues. CDR1 and CDR2 (germline): MNHNS, SASEGT. With 4 bases clipped from V and 7 bases from J, the junction kept 13 bases outside the gene matches. The CDR3 sequence: CASSVSFSGRVGGELFF. The CDR3 DNA follows: TGTGCCAGCAGTGTGAGTTTTAGCGGGAGAGTAGGCGGGGAGCTGTTTTTT.

This chain connects TRBV18 to TRBJ1-1; 9 bases fit TRBD1. The germline V gene encodes CDR1 KGHSH and CDR2 LQKENI. Trimming cost V 6 bases and J 0 bases; bases outside gene matches: 2. The CDR3 has 14 amino acids. CDR3 in DNA: TGTGCCAGCTCCGGACAGGGGTTGAACACTGAAGCTTTCTTT. Protein sequence: CASSGQGLNTEAFF.

The J gene is TRBJ2-7, the V gene TRBV6-6, with D possibly being TRBD1 (6 bases). The CDR3 totals 15 residues. The germline V gene encodes CDR1 MNHNY and CDR2 SVGAGI (reference sequence). Deletions cut 2 bases from V and 0 bases from J, with 11 bases between. CDR3 nucleotides: TGTGCCAGCAGTTACGGGCAGGGGTTCTCCTACGAGCAGTACTTC. Protein: CASSYGQGFSYEQYF.

The genes are TRBV2 and TRBJ1-1; 10 bases match TRBD1. Germline V gene data show CDR1 as SNHLY and CDR2 as FYNNEI. This CDR3 is built from 16 residues. J lost 3 bases, V lost 6 bases, and 10 bases had no gene match. This chain's CDR3 is CASSFRQGAPDTEAFF. The CDR3 nucleotides are TGTGCCAGCAGCTTCAGACAGGGGGCCCCGGACACTGAAGCTTTCTTT.

V is TRBV5-1 and J is TRBJ2-2; D is ambiguous. Trimming cost V 4 bases and J 2 bases, with 9 bases left between them. This CDR3 is built from 14 residues. The germline gives CDR1 SGHRS, CDR2 YFSETQ. The CDR3: CASSPGHNTGELFF. For the CDR3, the DNA is TGCGCCAGCAGCCCTGGCCATAACACCGGGGAGCTGTTTTTT.

The rearrangement joins TRBV6-6 to TRBJ2-1, with 8 bases fitting TRBD2. V lost 1 base and J lost 8; bases outside the gene matches: 10. CDR3 length: 16 residues. Germline CDR1 MNHNY, CDR2 SVGAGI (reference sequence). CDR3 bases: TGTGCCAGCAGTTACTTAATAACGGGGGGGCTCGATGAGCAGTTCTTC. Its translation: CASSYLITGGLDEQFF.

V and J are TRBV19 and TRBJ2-7; D is uncertain. The CDR3 has 14 amino acids. With 5 bases removed from V and 0 bases from J, the gap between germline ends came to 11 bases. Germline V gene lookup returns CDR1 LNHDA and CDR2 SQIVND (reference sequence). CDR3 loop: CASSSQQFSYEQYF. The CDR3 DNA reads TGTGCCAGTAGTTCACAACAGTTCTCCTACGAGCAGTACTTC.

This chain links TRBV28 with TRBJ2-5, with 9 bases lining up with TRBD1. J gave up 5 bases and V 6 bases, and 10 bases lay outside the gene matches. This CDR3 region has 15 residues. The V gene's germline CDR1 is MDHEN and CDR2 SYDVKM. The CDR3 loop reads CASSRDRVKVETQYF. CDR3 nucleotides: TGTGCCAGCAGCCGGGACAGGGTGAAAGTGGAGACCCAGTACTTC.

The chain has TRBV24-1 and TRBJ1-2; maybe TRBD1 (5 bases). V was shortened by 5 bases and J by 4 bases, with 13 bases between the two germline ends. Germline values: CDR1 KGHDR, CDR2 SFDVKD. This CDR3 spans 14 amino acids. This CDR3 is CATSGRGTVYGYTF. CDR3 bases: TGTGCCACCAGTGGTCGCGGGACTGTCTATGGCTACACCTTC.

The chain combines TRBV6-6 with TRBJ1-2; a possible D gene is TRBD1 (5 bases). The CDR3 contains 13 residues. CDR1 and CDR2 from the germline V gene are MNHNY and SVGAGI (reference sequence). V lost 5 bases to trimming and J lost 7 bases, with 14 bases between them. The CDR3 DNA sequence: TGTGCCAGCAGTAACACCATCGGGGGTGGCTACACCTTC. Residues: CASSNTIGGGYTF.

The chain uses TRBV13 and TRBJ2-7, with 12 bases aligning to TRBD2. Trimming removed 5 bases from V and 6 bases from J; junction bases left unmatched: 8. The V gene's germline CDR1 is PRHDT and CDR2 FYEKMQ (reference sequence). There are 15 residues in the CDR3. The CDR3 sequence: CASSARTSGMVEQYF. In nucleotides, the CDR3 is TGTGCCAGCAGCGCTAGGACTAGCGGGATGGTCGAGCAGTACTTC.

The gene calls are TRBV27 and TRBJ2-1; D is ambiguous. V dropped 4 bases and J dropped 6 bases, with 4 bases sitting between them. The germline V gene encodes CDR1 MNHEY and CDR2 SMNVEV (reference sequence). The CDR3 runs 11 residues. In DNA form, the CDR3 reads TGTGCCAGCAGTTCTTCCAATGAGCAGTTCTTC. It yields the protein CASSSSNEQFF.

V is TRBV6-5 and J is TRBJ1-1; D might be TRBD1 (5 bases). The CDR3 is made up of 14 amino acids. V lost 5 bases and J lost 5, with 15 bases in between. The germline gives CDR1 MNHEY, CDR2 SVGAGI. CDR3 sequence: CASSLQGTITEAFF. The CDR3 region has the DNA TGTGCCAGCAGTCTTCAGGGTACTATTACTGAAGCTTTCTTT.